The T cell receptor beta chain under discussion was sequenced for a study of shared clonotypes between healthy human individuals. In germline, CDR1 is SGHDN, CDR2 FVKESK. The CDR3 is 14 amino acids. V lost 5 bases and J lost 4; bases outside the gene matches: 2. Remarks on this clone: Its specificity is unknown.

Each replicate PCR on the sorted subsets used 150 to 200 ng DNA (roughly 27,000 T cell genomes). Clones were read by immunoSEQ multiplex PCR, and TCRdb kept only the in-frame ones, dropping some. The repertoire holds over 950,000 clones, with about 72% as singletons. Overall study findings and caveats: Researchers sampled only blood; tissue repertoires likely differ.

This TCR was sampled from a man between 18 and 29 years old in good health. Some clones in this sample may be carry-over from other donors' samples. The chain combines TRBV14 with TRBJ1-4, with 9 bases lining up with TRBD1. The source material was memory CD4+ T cells from PBMCs. Subset reported: CD45RA-negative fraction. The CDR3 is CASSYRGHNEKLFF. CDR3 DNA sequence: TGTGCCAGCAGCTACAGGGGGCATAATGAAAAACTGTTTTTT.